Below, one T cell receptor (beta chain) is given with its context. Its antigen is still unknown. The data originate from a study of shared clonotypes between healthy human individuals. Study-wide background: Two female and a few male donors aged 18 to 49 were enrolled. General observations from the study: Since donors were few, the genetic and exposure-history diversity represented was limited.

TCRdb's table, derived via immunoSEQ multiplex PCR, lists solely in-frame clones and lacks some. The table shows about 490,000 clones, with less than 80% occurring only once. This clonotype was obtained from a woman aged 40 to 50 in good health. Some clones in this sample may be carry-over from other donors' samples. Sequenced input: PBMCs.

The CDR3 DNA is TGTGCCAGCAGCCTTCGTACTAGCGGGAGTGGGGCGCAGTATTTT. Translating gives CASSLRTSGSGAQYF. J is TRBJ2-3 and V is TRBV7-9, with 11 bases aligning to TRBD2. V was clipped by 5 bases and J by 10 bases; unmatched bases: 11. Germline values: CDR1 SEHNR, CDR2 FQNEAQ (reference sequence). This CDR3 is built from 15 residues.